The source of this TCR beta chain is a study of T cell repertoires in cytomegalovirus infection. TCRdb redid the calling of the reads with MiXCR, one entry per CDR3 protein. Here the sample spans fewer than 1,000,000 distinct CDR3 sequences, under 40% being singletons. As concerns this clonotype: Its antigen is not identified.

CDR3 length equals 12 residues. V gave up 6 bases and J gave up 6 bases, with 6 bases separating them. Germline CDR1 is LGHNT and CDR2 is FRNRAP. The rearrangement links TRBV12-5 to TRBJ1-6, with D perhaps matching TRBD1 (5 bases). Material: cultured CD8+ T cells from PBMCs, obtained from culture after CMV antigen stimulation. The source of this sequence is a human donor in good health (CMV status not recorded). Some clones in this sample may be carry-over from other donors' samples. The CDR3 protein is CASGQGNSPLHF. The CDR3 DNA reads TGTGCTAGTGGGCAGGGTAATTCACCCCTCCACTTT.